This is a list of T cell receptor beta chains from one sample in a study of blood T cell repertoires in COVID-19. Produced via immunoSEQ multiplex PCR; TCRdb's table is partial and in-frame only. Of about 330,000 clones in the sample, over 75% are singletons; the top ten hold about 7%. Sequenced input: peripheral blood. All receptors derive from a human donor in a cohort sampled during active COVID-19. Each CDR3 is given without its conserved first and last residue.

v_gene	j_gene	CDR3aa
TRBV7-8	TRBJ2-1	ASSTGLAGIQSYNEQF
TRBV19	TRBJ2-1	ASSIDPPVGEAHEQF
TRBV27	TRBJ2-7	ASSVTGDEQY
TRBV21-1	TRBJ2-6	ASISKLASPSSGANVLT
TRBV6-6	TRBJ2-7	ASRPNRDEQY
TRBV6-5	TRBJ2-3	ASGPRGSHTDTQY
TRBV30	TRBJ1-1	AWSVLGLEAF
TRBV11-3	TRBJ2-2	ASSLEQDTGELF
TRBV9	TRBJ1-2	ASSDPRDGENYGYT
TRBV7-3	TRBJ2-2	ASSFGEGTGELF
TRBV5-1	TRBJ2-3	ASSLDPTAYGTDTQY
TRBV19	TRBJ2-7	ASSIYPSYEQY
TRBV12-3/TRBV12-4	TRBJ1-5	ASSFGGFQPQH
TRBV19	TRBJ2-3	ASTRQGATDTQY
TRBV6-5	TRBJ1-2	ASRNRVSNYGYT
TRBV2	TRBJ1-2	ASRNPNGGQGNGYT
TRBV10-2	TRBJ2-1	ASSLRGPSGEQF
TRBV18	TRBJ1-6	ASSEGGSDNSPLH
TRBV6-2/TRBV6-3	TRBJ2-3	ASSQGVQFITDTQY
TRBV11-2	TRBJ2-1	ASSLESGGEQF
TRBV7-9	TRBJ1-1	ASSLSGLDTEAF
TRBV2	TRBJ2-2	ASSVFVSGGGELF
TRBV30	TRBJ2-2	AWNRQGNTGELF
TRBV6-5	TRBJ1-4	ASSRDSNEKLF
TRBV19	TRBJ1-2	ASRHRDRGRDGYT
TRBV9	TRBJ2-3	ASSVASTSGGLSDTQY
TRBV3-1/TRBV3-2	TRBJ2-3	ASSLLASDTQY
TRBV7-3	TRBJ2-1	ASSPDGAYNEQF
TRBV5-1	TRBJ1-1	ASKITGAGTEAF
TRBV12-3/TRBV12-4	TRBJ1-1	ASSVDSEAF
TRBV7-9	TRBJ2-7	ASSLKKSSDVDYEQY
TRBV9	TRBJ2-2	ASTRGPQGTGELF
TRBV7-9	TRBJ1-5	ASSFQGTQPQH
TRBV7-9	TRBJ2-1	ASSLRNEQF
TRBV6-5	TRBJ2-7	ASRTSGVKEQY
TRBV5-1	TRBJ1-1	ASSGNRYTEAF
TRBV6-5	TRBJ1-1	ASRNPGQGSEAF
TRBV19	TRBJ2-3	ASSIPPGQGADTQY
TRBV19	TRBJ1-6	ASSPVISLH
TRBV5-1	TRBJ2-3	ASSSGGPGDTQY
TRBV11-3	TRBJ1-1	ASSFGTGGEAF
TRBV5-1	TRBJ1-1	ASKTQPNTEAF
TRBV9	TRBJ2-2	ASSVAAGGRGGTGELF
TRBV6-5	TRBJ1-5	ASRLRPIDNQPQH
TRBV19	TRBJ2-7	ASSSGPKVPSYEQY
TRBV28	TRBJ1-2	ASSWETGTPFGYT
TRBV6-5	TRBJ1-1	ASSYMKQNTEAF
TRBV7-2	TRBJ1-1	ASSLRGGGTEAF
TRBV18	TRBJ1-5	ASSPSQGNQPQH
TRBV2	TRBJ2-5	ASTAPWGDRQETQY
TRBV7-6	TRBJ2-3	ASSVNTDTQY
TRBV7-2	TRBJ2-3	ASSLIANTQY
TRBV3-1/TRBV3-2	TRBJ2-7	ASSQRGLEQY
TRBV5-4	TRBJ2-1	ASSLAGGGNEQF
TRBV18	TRBJ2-7	ASSRTGGGDEQY
TRBV5-1	TRBJ1-2	ASRGQGNYGYT
TRBV27	TRBJ1-5	ASRGGNQPQH
TRBV6-5	TRBJ1-5	ASSDSRWNQPQH